This entry lists 9 T cell receptor beta chains sequenced from one sample in a study of CD8 T cells in Susac syndrome. With random hexamers, reverse transcription was performed on about 0.5 to 1 ug of RNA. Using its own MiXCR run on the immunoSEQ multiplex PCR reads, TCRdb lists one record per CDR3 protein. Of about 73,000 distinct CDR3 sequences in the sample, roughly 94% were seen once. Sequenced: CD8+ T cells from PBMCs. The receptors here all came from a human donor with multiple sclerosis.

The CDR3 is CASSSAGNQPQHF. The CDR3 bases are TGTGCCAGCAGCTCGGCGGGCAATCAGCCCCAGCATTTT. J is TRBJ1-5 and V is TRBV7-9, with no clear D. V lost 4 bases, J lost 2 bases, and 6 bases lay in between. This CDR3 is built from 13 residues. Germline V gives CDR1 SEHNR, CDR2 FQNEAQ (reference sequence).

This clonotype was observed a single time. The chain combines TRBV4-1 with TRBJ1-2; no reliable D call. Germline values: CDR1 MGHRA, CDR2 YSYEKL. This CDR3 has 14 amino acids. Deletions cut 1 base from V and 2 bases from J, with 8 bases between. CDR3 DNA sequence: TGCGCCAGCAGCCAAGGTGACCGGAACTATGGCTACACCTTC. Its protein product is CASSQGDRNYGYTF.

The chain recombines TRBV11-2 with TRBJ2-7; 9 bases match TRBD1. The CDR3 spans 14 residues. Germline V gives CDR1 SGHAT, CDR2 FQNNGV. With 4 bases clipped from V and 7 bases from J, the junction kept 8 bases outside the gene matches. Here the CDR3 DNA reads TGTGCCAGCAGCTCAAACCGGGACAGGGTTGAGCAGTACTTC. This sequence encodes CASSSNRDRVEQYF.

This chain connects TRBV15 to TRBJ2-5; TRBD2 matches 7 bases. CDR3 length: 17 amino acids. Unmatched junction bases numbered 12, after V lost 0 bases and J lost 5 bases. Germline lookup yields CDR1 LNHNV and CDR2 YYDKDF (reference sequence). CDR3 in DNA: TGTGCCACCAGCAGAGATCTCGGCGGGAGAGGTGGGGAGACCCAGTACTTC. Its translation is CATSRDLGGRGGETQYF. The variable domain in full, with the rest retrieved from reference TRBV15 and TRBJ2-5, is DAMVIQNPRYQVTQFGKPVTLSCSQTLNHNVMYWYQQKSSQAPKLLFHYYDKDFNNEADTPDNFQSRRPNTSFCFLDIRSPGLGDTAMYLCATSRDLGGRGGETQYFGPGTRLLVL.

V usage is TRBV7-9 and J usage is TRBJ2-3, with D uncertain. V gave up 1 base and J gave up 1 base, with 9 bases separating them. CDR1 is SEHNR, CDR2 FQNEAQ, per germline (reference sequence). The CDR3 extends over 15 amino acids. The CDR3 spells CASSLVVGGTDTQYF. DNA for the CDR3: TGTGCCAGCAGCTTAGTGGTGGGCGGCACAGATACGCAGTATTTT.

The chain has TRBV20-1 and TRBJ1-1, with D maybe TRBD1 (6 bases). V lost 3 bases to trimming and J lost 5 bases, with 13 bases between them. The germline V gene has CDR1 DFQATT and CDR2 SNEGSKA (reference sequence). CDR3 length: 13 residues. The CDR3 nucleotides are TGCAGTGCTAGGGGCAGGGGCTCAACTGAAGCTTTCTTT. Amino acid sequence: CSARGRGSTEAFF.

Written as DNA, the CDR3 is TGTGCCTGGAGTGTAGGACTAACTGACAATGAGCAGTTCTTC. Its translation is CAWSVGLTDNEQFF. The chain combines TRBV30 with TRBJ2-1; D possibly corresponds to TRBD2 (6 bases). Trimming cost V 0 bases and J 5 bases, with 11 bases left between them. The CDR3 is 14 amino acids. The V gene's germline CDR1 is GTSNPN and CDR2 SVGIG (reference sequence).

V usage is TRBV4-1 and J usage is TRBJ2-7; the D gene is possibly TRBD1 (7 bases). CDR3 length equals 15 residues. Trimming removed 1 base at V and 4 bases at J, with 14 bases between. Germline CDR1 is MGHRA and CDR2 is YSYEKL. The CDR3 nucleotides are TGCGCCAGCAGCCAAGCACAGGGGAGGCCTTACGAGCAGTACTTC. Translation gives CASSQAQGRPYEQYF.

The rearrangement links TRBV9 to TRBJ1-3; 8 positions match TRBD1. The CDR3 loop spans 19 amino acids. Trimming cost V 0 bases and J 0 bases; bases outside gene matches: 11. From germline, CDR1 is SGDLS and CDR2 YYNGEE. CDR3 sequence (DNA): TGTGCCAGCAGCGTAGAAAGGGCGACAGGGGTTAGCTCTGGAAACACCATATATTTT. Encoded protein: CASSVERATGVSSGNTIYF.